This entry features one TCR beta chain sequence. This clonotype was detected many times. The antigen it binds to is not known. Base qualities are missing; no much larger clone stands one base away. Spanning cysteine to phenylalanine, the CDR3 consists of 16 amino acids. Kept here is only the CDR3 DNA, which spans 48 bases and is read in frame from base 1. V lost 3 bases and J lost 1 base, and the count of bases not matched to a germline gene is 9. CDR1 and CDR2 (DFQATT, SNEGSKA) derive from the germline V gene (reference sequence). Hyperthyroidism patients were aged 18 to 65 years and newly diagnosed, with disease duration of less than 2 months. Exclusion was applied to patients with uncontrolled infections, other autoimmune diseases, pregnancy or lactation. Clinical symptoms, serum thyroxine and TRAb, thyroid ultrasound, and orbital computed tomography formed the basis for the diagnoses. Blood from progressor patients was collected at the time of first diagnosis with hyperthyroidism, before any ophthalmopathy symptoms had appeared. PBMCs were isolated from around 10 ml of fresh peripheral blood by Ficoll-Paque density gradient centrifugation. Progressor patients were initially diagnosed with Graves' hyperthyroidism and developed ophthalmopathy during follow-up. Total RNA was extracted with Trizol reagent, and quality was checked on an Agilent 2100 Bioanalyzer.

The sample is drawn from a study of T cells in Graves' hyperthyroidism and ophthalmopathy (dated by TCRdb to the late 2010s). Some background on the complete study: Peripheral blood was collected at initial diagnosis, before any treatment. To identify distinguishing TCR V-J signatures, a discovery cohort of some 99 patients was used, comprising 40 to 45 with Graves' ophthalmopathy and 57 with stable Graves' hyperthyroidism. Prospective prediction of ophthalmopathy was tested in an independent validation cohort of 18 to 20 hyperthyroidism patients and some 17 patients who later progressed to ophthalmopathy. The 75 to 100 discovery patients were randomly split 7:3 into training and test sets. In roughly six Graves' hyperthyroidism patients, the study also compared T-cell repertoires from thyroid tissue with T-cell repertoires from blood. After sampling, hyperthyroidism patients received methimazole starting at 30 mg daily, and ophthalmopathy patients received high-dose intravenous methylprednisolone. The paper describes TCR Vbeta CDR3 sequencing of about 140 peripheral blood samples, made up of 43 ophthalmopathy patients, around 73 hyperthyroidism patients and about 17 progressor patients. The paper's findings and limits, for the study overall: Sample size was not statistically predetermined, and investigators were not blinded to group allocation. A model built on a 13 V-J signature distinguished ophthalmopathy from stable hyperthyroidism, reaching about 89% sensitivity and around 81% specificity in cross-validation and 80%/75% in testing. Most expanded thyroid clonotypes (frequency above 0.001) were also found in blood, which suggests that blood repertoires may mirror thyroid immune responses. During validation, the model predicted progression to ophthalmopathy a median of around 7 months ahead of onset, with almost 71% sensitivity and 72.22% specificity.

TCR beta CDR3 regions were amplified from RNA transcripts. A first-round RT-PCR of the TCR CDR3 used the HTBI primer set with the Qiagen OneStep RT-PCR kit. Libraries were constructed in a second round of multiplex PCR, after which size selection and purification were carried out. Sequencing of the libraries was done on an Illumina HiSeq2000 using paired-end 100 bp reads. Processing in the source paper ran as follows. SOAPnuke was used to process the raw data, throwing out any read that contained adapters or uncalled bases, had a mean Phred below 15, or lacked an exact constant-primer or identifier match. COPE v1.2.5 was used to merge high-quality paired reads, and clonotypes were defined as unique nucleotide sequences. MiTCR v1.1 was used to align the clonotypes against IMGT TRBV, TRBD and TRBJ reference segments. Only V-J combinations with frequency above 0.0001, covering 98% to 99.2% of repertoires, were analysed. The TCS score was defined as the ratio of F50 (clonal expansion) to E x V (chaos), calculated using BLOSUM62-based TCRdist between CDR3 peptides within each V-J. Welch's t-statistics and random forest reduced just over 500 V-J features to under 15, which were used in a naive Bayes classifier (R e1071). TCRdb reworked the public reads: Q25 trimming with fastp, MiXCR clone assembly, productive beta chains retained. Every entry covers one CDR3 protein and lists the most common genes and DNA from its rows. The V and J calls here are based on TCRdb, not the publication. For this sample there are 110,000 to 150,000 distinct CDR3 sequences; 22% appear just once. The ten largest clones take up more than 65% of the sample.

The rearranged chain carries TRBV20-1 and TRBJ2-7; TRBD2 fits 10 bases in the junction. This TCR was recovered from a woman aged 45-65 years with Graves' hyperthyroidism that later progressed to Graves' ophthalmopathy. Sequenced: blood. The base sequence is TGCAGTGCTAGTCCTCCAGCGGGAGGGTCTTCCTACGAGCAGTACTTC. This gives the protein CSASPPAGGSSYEQYF.